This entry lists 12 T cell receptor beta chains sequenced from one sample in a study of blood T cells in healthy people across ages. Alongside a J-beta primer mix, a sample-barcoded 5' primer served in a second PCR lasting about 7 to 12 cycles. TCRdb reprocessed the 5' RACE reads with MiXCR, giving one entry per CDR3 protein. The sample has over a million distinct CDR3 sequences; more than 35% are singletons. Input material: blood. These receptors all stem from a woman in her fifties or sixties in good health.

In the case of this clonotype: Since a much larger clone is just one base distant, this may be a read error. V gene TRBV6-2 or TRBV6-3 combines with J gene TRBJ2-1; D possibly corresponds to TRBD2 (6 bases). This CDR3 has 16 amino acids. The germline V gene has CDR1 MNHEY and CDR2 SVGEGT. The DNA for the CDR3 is TGTGTCAGCAGACCGATAGCGGTCGGCTCCTACAATGAGCAGTTCTTC. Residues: CVSRPIAVGSYNEQFF.

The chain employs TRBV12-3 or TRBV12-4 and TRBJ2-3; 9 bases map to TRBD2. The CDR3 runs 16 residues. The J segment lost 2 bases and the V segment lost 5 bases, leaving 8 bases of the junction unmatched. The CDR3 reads CASSKWASGTTDTQYF. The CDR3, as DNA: TGTGCCAGCAGTAAGTGGGCTAGCGGGACCACAGATACGCAGTATTTT.

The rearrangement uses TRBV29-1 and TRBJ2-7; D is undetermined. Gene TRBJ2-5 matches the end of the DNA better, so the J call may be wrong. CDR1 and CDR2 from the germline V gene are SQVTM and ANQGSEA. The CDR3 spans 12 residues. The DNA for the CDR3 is TGCAGCGTTGAAGCTAGATCGGAGACCCAGTACTTC. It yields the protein CSVEARSETQYF.

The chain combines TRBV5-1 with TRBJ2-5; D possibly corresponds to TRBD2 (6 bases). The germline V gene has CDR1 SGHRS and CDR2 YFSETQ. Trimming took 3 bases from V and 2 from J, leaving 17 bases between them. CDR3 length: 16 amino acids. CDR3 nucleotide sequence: TGCGCCAGCAGCTCTCGCGCTAGTGGGGGGCAAGAGACCCAGTACTTC. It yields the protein CASSSRASGGQETQYF.

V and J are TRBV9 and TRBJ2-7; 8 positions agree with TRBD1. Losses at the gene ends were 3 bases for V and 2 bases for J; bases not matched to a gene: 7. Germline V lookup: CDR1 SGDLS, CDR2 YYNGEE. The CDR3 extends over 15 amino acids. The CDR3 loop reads CASSATGVGTYEQYF. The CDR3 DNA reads TGTGCCAGCAGCGCGACAGGGGTGGGAACCTACGAGCAGTACTTC.

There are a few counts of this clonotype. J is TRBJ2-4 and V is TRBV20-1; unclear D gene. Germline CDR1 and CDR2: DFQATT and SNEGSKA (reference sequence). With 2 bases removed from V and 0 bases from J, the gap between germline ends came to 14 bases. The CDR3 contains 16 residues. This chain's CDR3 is CSARLPTDLAKNIQYF. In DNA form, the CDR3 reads TGCAGTGCTAGACTCCCCACAGATCTAGCCAAAAACATTCAGTACTTC.

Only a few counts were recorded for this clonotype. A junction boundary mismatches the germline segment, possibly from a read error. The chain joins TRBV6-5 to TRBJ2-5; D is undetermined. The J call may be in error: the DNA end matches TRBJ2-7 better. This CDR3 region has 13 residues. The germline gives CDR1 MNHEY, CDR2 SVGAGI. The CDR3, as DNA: TGTGCCAGCAGTGACTCGATCGTGAACGAGCAGTACTTC. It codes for CASSDSIVNEQYF.

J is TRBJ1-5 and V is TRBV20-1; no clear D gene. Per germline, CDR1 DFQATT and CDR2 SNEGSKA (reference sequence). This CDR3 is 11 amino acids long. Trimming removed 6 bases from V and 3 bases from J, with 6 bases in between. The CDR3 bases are TGCAGTGCGGGAGACAATCAGCCCCAGCATTTT. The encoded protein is CSAGDNQPQHF.

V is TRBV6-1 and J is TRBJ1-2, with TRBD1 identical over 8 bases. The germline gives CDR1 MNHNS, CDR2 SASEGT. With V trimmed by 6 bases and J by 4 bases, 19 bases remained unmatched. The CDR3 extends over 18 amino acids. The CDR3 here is CASRGSGQGARSGYGYTF. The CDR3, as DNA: TGTGCCAGCAGAGGTTCTGGACAGGGAGCGAGATCGGGCTATGGCTACACCTTC.

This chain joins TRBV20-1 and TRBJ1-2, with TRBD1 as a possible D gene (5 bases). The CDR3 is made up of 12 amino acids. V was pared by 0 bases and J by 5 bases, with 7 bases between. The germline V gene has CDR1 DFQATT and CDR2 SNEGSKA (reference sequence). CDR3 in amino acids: CSARETVYGYTF. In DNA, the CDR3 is TGCAGTGCTAGAGAGACAGTATATGGCTACACCTTC.

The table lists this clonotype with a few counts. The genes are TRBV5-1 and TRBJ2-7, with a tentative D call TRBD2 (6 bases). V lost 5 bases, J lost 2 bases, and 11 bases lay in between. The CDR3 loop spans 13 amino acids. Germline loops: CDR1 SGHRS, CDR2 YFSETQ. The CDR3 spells CASRVAGTYEQYF. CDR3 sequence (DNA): TGCGCCAGCAGGGTTGCGGGAACCTACGAGCAGTACTTC.

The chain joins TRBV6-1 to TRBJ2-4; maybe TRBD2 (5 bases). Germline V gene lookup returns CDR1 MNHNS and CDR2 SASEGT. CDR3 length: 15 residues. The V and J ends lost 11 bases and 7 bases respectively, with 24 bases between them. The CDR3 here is CARTPELARGNIQYF. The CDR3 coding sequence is TGTGCCCGCACTCCAGAATTGGCCAGAGGGAACATTCAGTACTTC.